This T cell receptor beta chain was observed in a study of CD8 T cells in ankylosing spondylitis. Study-wide findings and caveats: What seemed typical of ankylosing spondylitis blood was a TCR beta motif built from 8 or 9 highly homologous variants.

This clonotype was observed at least ten times. The antigen is undetermined. Germline V lookup: CDR1 MDHEN, CDR2 SYDVKM. The V and J ends lost 2 bases and 3 bases respectively, with 10 bases between them. This CDR3 spans 14 amino acids. TCRdb itself ran the 5' RACE reads through MiXCR, one entry per CDR3 protein. Here the sample spans about 150,000 distinct CDR3 sequences, over 10% being singletons. The sequenced material came from blood, either unsorted or a sorted T cell fraction (not recorded which). The chain carries TRBV28 and TRBJ1-2; D gene ambiguous. The receptor's source is a female donor with ankylosing spondylitis or in good health (not recorded which). CDR3 bases: TGTGCCAGCAGTTTAAGCATAACTCACTATGGCTACACCTTC. It is translated as CASSLSITHYGYTF.